This record concerns one T cell receptor beta chain sequence. The antigen is undetermined. Then a second PCR, running about 6 to 11 cycles, was carried out with a sample-barcoded 5' primer and a J-beta primer mix. TCRdb redid the calling of the 5' RACE reads with MiXCR, one entry per CDR3 protein. The sample holds over 1.5 million distinct CDR3 sequences; around half are singletons and the top ten take approximately 2.1%. These data belong to a study of blood T cells in healthy people across ages. Study-wide context: In model experiments, template switching was able to capture about one barcoded beta molecule for every two T cells that were present.

General observations from the study: The study found more naive CD4+ cells and higher diversity in long-lived than aged donors.

What was sequenced was blood. This receptor was identified in a woman aged 40 to 55 in good health.

The CDR3: CASSLSSREYNEQFF. The CDR3 nucleotides are TGCGCCAGCAGCTTAAGTTCGAGGGAATACAATGAGCAGTTCTTC. The chain has TRBV5-1 and TRBJ2-1; tentatively, D is TRBD2 (5 bases). V dropped 2 bases and J dropped 4 bases, with 13 bases sitting between them. Germline assignment: CDR1 SGHRS and CDR2 YFSETQ. This CDR3 spans 15 amino acids.